What follows are 13 T cell receptor beta chains derived from one specimen sequenced in a study of cytomegalovirus exposure and HLA in healthy donors. Sequencing used immunoSEQ multiplex PCR; TCRdb keeps in-frame clones, though not all of them. The sample has 160,000 or so clones, 84% seen once. The sample was PBMCs. These receptors were collected from a man under 40 in good health and CMV-seropositive.

This clone occurred a few times. The chain couples TRBV4-3 to TRBJ2-7; D uncertain. Germline lookup yields CDR1 LGHNA and CDR2 YSLEER. CDR3 size: 14 residues. Trimming cost V 0 bases and J 3 bases, with 9 bases left between them. The CDR3 is CASSQDVAVYEQYF. In DNA form, the CDR3 reads TGCGCCAGCAGCCAAGATGTAGCAGTCTACGAGCAGTACTTC.

The rearrangement uses TRBV9 and TRBJ2-5, with 11 bases that match TRBD2. V lost 0 bases to trimming and J lost 2 bases; unmatched junction nucleotides: 6. The CDR3 runs to 17 residues. Germline V lookup: CDR1 SGDLS, CDR2 YYNGEE. Written as DNA, the CDR3 is TGTGCCAGCAGCGTAGGGGGGAGACTAGCGGGACAAGAGACCCAGTACTTC. Translation gives CASSVGGRLAGQETQYF.

The chain links TRBV28 to TRBJ1-2; D is possibly TRBD1 (5 bases). The CDR3 runs to 13 residues. The germline V gene encodes CDR1 MDHEN and CDR2 SYDVKM. V was shortened by 6 bases and J by 14 bases, with 22 bases between the two germline ends. The CDR3 DNA sequence: TGTGCCAGCAGCCTCCCCCCCACAGGAGCCAAGACCTTC. It specifies CASSLPPTGAKTF.

The V gene is TRBV7-6, the J gene TRBJ2-7; D possibly corresponds to TRBD2 (6 bases). CDR1 SGHVS and CDR2 FNYEAQ come from the germline V gene. The V end was cut by 2 bases, the J end by 2 bases, with 13 bases between. The CDR3 covers 15 residues. The CDR3 reads CASSLRGAGPYEQYF. In DNA, the CDR3 is TGTGCCAGCAGCTTAAGAGGCGCGGGGCCCTACGAGCAGTACTTC.

This clone was counted a few times. The chain uses TRBV6-4 and TRBJ2-3, with D uncertain. The CDR3 consists of 15 residues. Trimming removed 2 bases from V and 0 bases from J, with 9 bases in between. CDR1 is MRHNA, CDR2 SNTAGT, per germline. This chain's CDR3 is CASSDGQDSTDTQYF. The CDR3 nucleotides are TGTGCCAGCAGTGACGGTCAGGATAGCACAGATACGCAGTATTTT.

The chain employs TRBV6-5 and TRBJ2-1; tentatively, D is TRBD2 (6 bases). The V end was cut by 4 bases, the J end by 7 bases, with 14 bases between. The CDR3 contains 14 residues. Germline values: CDR1 MNHEY, CDR2 SVGAGI. CDR3 protein: CASSFGTGENEQFF. The CDR3 DNA follows: TGTGCCAGCAGTTTTGGCACGGGGGAAAATGAGCAGTTCTTC.

The V and J genes are TRBV2 and TRBJ1-2; tentatively, D is TRBD1 (6 bases). V was trimmed by 7 bases and J by 6 bases, leaving 18 bases between them. Germline CDR1 reads SNHLY; CDR2 reads FYNNEI. CDR3 length: 14 amino acids. CDR3: CASTDTGMEHGYTF. DNA of the CDR3: TGTGCCAGCACTGATACAGGGATGGAGCATGGCTACACCTTC.

The rearrangement uses TRBV16 and TRBJ1-1; no clear D. With 6 bases removed from V and 3 bases from J, the gap between germline ends came to 11 bases. Germline-derived CDR1 and CDR2 are KGHSY and FQNENV. The CDR3 is made up of 13 amino acids. CDR3 residues: CASRQESYTEAFF. The CDR3 DNA follows: TGTGCCAGCAGGCAAGAGTCTTACACTGAAGCTTTCTTT.

CDR3 protein: CASRRTGDTGELFF. CDR3 DNA: TGTGCCAGCAGAAGGACAGGAGACACCGGGGAGCTGTTTTTT. The chain carries TRBV6-1 and TRBJ2-2, with TRBD1 matching 7 bases. The CDR3 spans 14 residues. Trimming took 6 bases from V and 3 from J; bases not matched to a gene: 4. Germline V gene data show CDR1 as MNHNS and CDR2 as SASEGT.

The genes are TRBV28 and TRBJ2-7; the match to TRBD2 covers 10 bases. V was clipped by 5 bases and J by 3 bases; unmatched bases: 4. CDR3 size: 14 residues. CDR1 is MDHEN and CDR2 is SYDVKM in the germline V gene. The CDR3 bases are TGTGCCAGCAGTCTTACTAGCGGGATCTACGAGCAGTACTTC. This translates into CASSLTSGIYEQYF. Combining the CDR3 with reference TRBV28 and TRBJ2-7 gives the whole variable domain DVKVTQSSRYLVKRTGEKVFLECVQDMDHENMFWYRQDPGLGLRLIYFSYDVKMKEKGDIPEGYSVSREKKERFSLILESASTNQTSMYLCASSLTSGIYEQYFGPGTRLTVT.

The gene calls are TRBV19 and TRBJ2-3; 8 nucleotides line up with TRBD2. The CDR3 sequence is 15 residues long. Germline CDR1 reads LNHDA; CDR2 reads SQIVND (reference sequence). The V and J ends lost 5 bases and 4 bases, in that order; junction bases with no gene match: 8. The CDR3 bases are TGTGCCAGTAGTCGGGCGGGAGGAGGGGCAGATACGCAGTATTTT. Its protein product is CASSRAGGGADTQYF.

The V gene is TRBV10-3, the J gene TRBJ1-2; 12 nucleotides match TRBD1. This CDR3 contains 14 residues. J was trimmed by 8 bases and V by 6 bases; bases with no gene match: 7. Per germline, CDR1 ENHRY and CDR2 SYGVKD. CDR3 loop: CAISPGQGASGYTF. The CDR3 nucleotides read TGTGCCATCAGCCCGGGACAGGGGGCCTCAGGCTACACCTTC.

V gene TRBV5-1 combines with J gene TRBJ2-2, with 7 bases identical to TRBD1. CDR1 is SGHRS and CDR2 is YFSETQ in the germline V gene. The CDR3 consists of 16 residues. The trim removed 3 bases at V and 5 bases at J, leaving 10 bases unmatched. The CDR3 sequence is CASSSTDRVGTGELFF. Written as DNA, the CDR3 is TGCGCCAGCAGCTCGACTGACAGGGTGGGGACCGGGGAGCTGTTTTTT.